This T cell receptor beta chain was observed in a study of early T cells in non-severe SARS-CoV-2 infection. Regarding the study as a whole: Matching results from VDJdb favored anti-spike CD8 responses, leaving private and CD4 specificities undetected.

Individual cDNA molecules were tagged with unique molecular identifiers. TCRdb reanalysed the 5' RACE reads using MiXCR and keeps one entry per CDR3 protein. The profile shows some 80,000 distinct CDR3 sequences, more than 10% of them singletons. V dropped 0 bases and J dropped 6 bases, with 9 bases sitting between them. Germline V gene lookup returns CDR1 SGDLS and CDR2 YYNGEE. This CDR3 is 14 amino acids long. This clonotype was counted many times. Its antigen is still unknown. The sequence derives from an adult who was a healthcare worker with PCR-confirmed SARS-CoV-2 infection or an uninfected control (not recorded which). The donor label of this sample is uncertain. The J gene is TRBJ1-4, the V gene TRBV9; no reliable D call. The sequences come from whole blood, collected at baseline. The CDR3: CASSVEMADEKLFF. In DNA form, the CDR3 reads TGTGCCAGCAGCGTAGAAATGGCAGATGAAAAACTGTTTTTT.